A selection of T cell receptor beta chains follows, all from one sample in a study of T-cell reconstitution after alpha-beta-depleted transplantation in children. Via MiXCR, TCRdb re-called the PCR reads, giving one row per CDR3 protein. The sample carries about 90,000 distinct CDR3 sequences, about 16% recorded once. Material: PBMCs, mostly from graft donor cells, obtained 180 days after TCRalphabeta/CD19-depleted stem cell transplant. The receptor set was obtained from a male patient aged 2 to 9 who had a stem cell transplant for acute lymphoblastic leukemia, so the T cells may come from the graft donor. The CDR3 runs from the conserved cysteine through the conserved F or W. Each record gives: D gene, J gene, V gene, CDR3 protein. A D gene is named only where the DNA matches it firmly.

>.|TRBJ2-5|TRBV11-3
CASSLGGSGEETQYF
>.|TRBJ2-7|TRBV20-1
CSALPGPPTYEQYF
>TRBD1|TRBJ1-6|TRBV15
CATSIPGQGPYNSPLHF
>.|TRBJ2-7|TRBV4-1
CASSPANSYAQYF
>.|TRBJ2-5|TRBV5-6
CASSLARLQETQYF
>TRBD1|TRBJ1-6|TRBV3-1
CASSLVAGTGDSPLHF
>.|TRBJ2-7|TRBV2
CASSPGNPPYEQYF
>.|TRBJ2-7|TRBV20-1
CSARMAGVTYEQYF
>TRBD2|TRBJ2-3|TRBV5-1
CASSLALAGVSTDTQYF
>.|TRBJ2-7|TRBV20-1
CSARNQESYEQYF
>TRBD1|TRBJ2-3|TRBV24-1
CATSDWTGTGTDTQYF
>.|TRBJ2-7|TRBV7-9
CASSSLGAPSSYEQYF
>.|TRBJ1-4|TRBV6-2/TRBV6-3
CASSYSGQINEKLFF
>.|TRBJ1-6|TRBV12-3/TRBV12-4
CASSLGRDNSPLHF
>.|TRBJ2-2|TRBV20-1
CSARERGTGELFF
>TRBD2|TRBJ2-2|TRBV7-2
CASSLAVGLARNTGELFF